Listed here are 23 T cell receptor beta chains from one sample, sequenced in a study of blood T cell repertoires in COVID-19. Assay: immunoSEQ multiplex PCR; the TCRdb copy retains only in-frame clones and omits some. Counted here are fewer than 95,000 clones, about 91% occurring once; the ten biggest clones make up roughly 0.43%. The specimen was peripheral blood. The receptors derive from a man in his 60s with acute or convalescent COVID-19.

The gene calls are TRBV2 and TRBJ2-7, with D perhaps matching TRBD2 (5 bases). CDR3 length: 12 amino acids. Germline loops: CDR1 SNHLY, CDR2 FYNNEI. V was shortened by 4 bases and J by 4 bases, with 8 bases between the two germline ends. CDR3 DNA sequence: TGTGCCAGCAGTGGGAGCGGATACGAGCAGTACTTC. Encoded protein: CASSGSGYEQYF.

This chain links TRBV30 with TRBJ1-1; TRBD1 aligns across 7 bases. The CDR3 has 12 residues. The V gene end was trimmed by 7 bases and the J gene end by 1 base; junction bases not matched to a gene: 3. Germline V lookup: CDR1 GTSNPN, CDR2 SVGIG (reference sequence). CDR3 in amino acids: CASGTENTEAFF. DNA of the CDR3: TGTGCCTCCGGGACAGAGAACACTGAAGCTTTCTTT.

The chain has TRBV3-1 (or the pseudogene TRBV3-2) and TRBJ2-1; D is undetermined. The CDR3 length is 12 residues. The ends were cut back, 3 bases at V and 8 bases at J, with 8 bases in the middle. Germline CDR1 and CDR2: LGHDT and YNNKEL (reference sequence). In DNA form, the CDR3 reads TGTGCCAGCAGCCAGGGCTCGGATGAGCAGTTCTTC. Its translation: CASSQGSDEQFF.

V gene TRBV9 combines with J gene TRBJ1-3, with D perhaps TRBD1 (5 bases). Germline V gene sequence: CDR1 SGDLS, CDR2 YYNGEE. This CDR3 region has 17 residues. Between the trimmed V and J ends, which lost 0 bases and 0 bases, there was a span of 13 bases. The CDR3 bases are TGTGCCAGCAGCGTAGGCTTACAGGCGCTCTCTGGAAACACCATATATTTT. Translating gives CASSVGLQALSGNTIYF.

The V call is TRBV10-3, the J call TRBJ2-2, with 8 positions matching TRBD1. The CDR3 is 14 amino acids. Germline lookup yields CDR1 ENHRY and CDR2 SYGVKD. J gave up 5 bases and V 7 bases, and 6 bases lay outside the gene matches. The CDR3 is CAITETGETGELFF. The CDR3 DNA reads TGTGCCATCACCGAGACAGGGGAAACCGGGGAGCTGTTTTTT.

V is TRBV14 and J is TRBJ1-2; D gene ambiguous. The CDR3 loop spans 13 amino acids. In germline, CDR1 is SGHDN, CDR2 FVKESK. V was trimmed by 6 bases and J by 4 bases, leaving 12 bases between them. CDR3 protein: CASSPLGTYGYTF. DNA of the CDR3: TGTGCCAGCAGTCCCTTGGGCACCTATGGCTACACCTTC.

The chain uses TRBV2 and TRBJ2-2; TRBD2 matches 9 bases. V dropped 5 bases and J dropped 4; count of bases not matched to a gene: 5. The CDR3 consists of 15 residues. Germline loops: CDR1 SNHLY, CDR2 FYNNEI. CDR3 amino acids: CASSWGGRATGELFF. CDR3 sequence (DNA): TGTGCCAGCAGTTGGGGCGGGAGGGCCACCGGGGAGCTGTTTTTT. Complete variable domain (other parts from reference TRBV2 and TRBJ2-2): EPEVTQTPSHQVTQMGQEVILRCVPISNHLYFYWYRQILGQKVEFLVSFYNNEISEKSEIFDDQFSVERPDGSNFTLKIRSTKLEDSAMYFCASSWGGRATGELFFGEGSRLTVL.

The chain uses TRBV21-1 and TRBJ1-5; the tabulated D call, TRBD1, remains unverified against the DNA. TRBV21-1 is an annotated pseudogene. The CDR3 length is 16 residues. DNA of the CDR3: TGTGCCAGCAGCAACCGGGACAGGGATAGCAATCAGCCCCAGCATTTT. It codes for CASSNRDRDSNQPQHF.

CDR3 coding DNA: TGTGCCAGCAGTCCCAAAGCCCGCCCGGTTTCACCCCTCCACTTT. It specifies CASSPKARPVSPLHF. This rearrangement joins TRBV6-5 to TRBJ1-6; D gene unclear. Germline CDR1 is MNHEY and CDR2 is SVGAGI. The CDR3 covers 15 residues. Trimming pared 5 bases from V and 9 bases from J, leaving 17 bases between.

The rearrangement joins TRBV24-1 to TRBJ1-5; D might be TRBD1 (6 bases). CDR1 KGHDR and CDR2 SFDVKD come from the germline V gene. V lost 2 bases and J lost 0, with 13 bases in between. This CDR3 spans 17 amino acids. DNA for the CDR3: TGTGCCACCAGTGATTCAATGACAGGACATAGCAATCAGCCCCAGCATTTT. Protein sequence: CATSDSMTGHSNQPQHF.

The CDR3 sequence: CASSPTGGNSPLHF. CDR3 DNA: TGTGCCAGCAGCCCGACAGGGGGTAATTCACCCCTCCACTTT. This sequence joins TRBV6-6 and TRBJ1-6; 9 bases fit TRBD1. The CDR3 has 14 amino acids. Germline CDR1 reads MNHNY; CDR2 reads SVGAGI (reference sequence). The V segment lost 6 bases and the J segment 6 bases; nucleotides outside the gene matches: 3.

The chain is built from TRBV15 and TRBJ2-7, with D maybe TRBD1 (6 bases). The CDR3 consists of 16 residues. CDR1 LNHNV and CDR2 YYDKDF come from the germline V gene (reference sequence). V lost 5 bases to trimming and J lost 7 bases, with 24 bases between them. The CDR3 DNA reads TGTGCCACCAGCTCTACTGTCGGGACACCAGCGAGGGAGCAGTACTTC. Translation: CATSSTVGTPAREQYF. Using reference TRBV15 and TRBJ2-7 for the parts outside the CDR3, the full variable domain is DAMVIQNPRYQVTQFGKPVTLSCSQTLNHNVMYWYQQKSSQAPKLLFHYYDKDFNNEADTPDNFQSRRPNTSFCFLDIRSPGLGDTAMYLCATSSTVGTPAREQYFGPGTRLTVT.

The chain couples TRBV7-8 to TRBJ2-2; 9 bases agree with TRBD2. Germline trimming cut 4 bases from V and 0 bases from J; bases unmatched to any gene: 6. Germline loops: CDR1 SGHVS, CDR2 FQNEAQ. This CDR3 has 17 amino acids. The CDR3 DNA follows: TGTGCCAGCAGCTCCGCGATAGCGGGAGCGAACACCGGGGAGCTGTTTTTT. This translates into CASSSAIAGANTGELFF. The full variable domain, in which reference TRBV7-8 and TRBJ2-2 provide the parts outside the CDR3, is GAGVSQSPRYKVAKRGQDVALRCDPISGHVSLFWYQQALGQGPEFLTYFQNEAQLDKSGLPSDRFFAERPEGSVSTLKIQRTQQEDSAVYLCASSSAIAGANTGELFFGEGSRLTVL.

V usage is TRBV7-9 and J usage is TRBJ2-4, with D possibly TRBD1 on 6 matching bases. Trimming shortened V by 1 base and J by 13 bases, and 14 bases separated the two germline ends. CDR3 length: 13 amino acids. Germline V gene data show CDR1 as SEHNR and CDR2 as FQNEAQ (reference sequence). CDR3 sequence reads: CASSLETGSAQYF. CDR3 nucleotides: TGTGCCAGCAGCTTAGAAACAGGGAGCGCCCAGTACTTC.

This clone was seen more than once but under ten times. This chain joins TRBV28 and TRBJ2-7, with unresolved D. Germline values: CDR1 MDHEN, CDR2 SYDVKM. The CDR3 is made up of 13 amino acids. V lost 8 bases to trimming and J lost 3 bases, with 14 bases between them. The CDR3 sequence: CASHPSSGYEQYF. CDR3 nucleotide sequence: TGTGCCAGCCACCCTTCGAGTGGCTACGAGCAGTACTTC.

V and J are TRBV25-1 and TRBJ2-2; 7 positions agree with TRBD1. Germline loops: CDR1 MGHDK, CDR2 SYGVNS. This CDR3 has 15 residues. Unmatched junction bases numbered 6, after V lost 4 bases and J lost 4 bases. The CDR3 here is CASSGGTVTTGELFF. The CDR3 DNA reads TGTGCCAGCAGTGGGGGGACAGTTACCACCGGGGAGCTGTTTTTT.

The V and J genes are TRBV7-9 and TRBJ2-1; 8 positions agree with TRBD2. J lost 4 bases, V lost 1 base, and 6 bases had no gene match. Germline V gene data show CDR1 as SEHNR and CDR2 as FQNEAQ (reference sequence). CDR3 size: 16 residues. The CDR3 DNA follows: TGTGCCAGCAGCTTAGGGAGGGGCGGGGGGTACAATGAGCAGTTCTTC. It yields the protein CASSLGRGGGYNEQFF.

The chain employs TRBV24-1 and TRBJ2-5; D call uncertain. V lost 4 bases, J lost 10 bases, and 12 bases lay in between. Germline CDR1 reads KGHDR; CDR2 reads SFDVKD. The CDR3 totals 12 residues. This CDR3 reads CATSEAPEDQYF. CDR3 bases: TGTGCCACCAGTGAGGCCCCAGAGGACCAGTACTTC.

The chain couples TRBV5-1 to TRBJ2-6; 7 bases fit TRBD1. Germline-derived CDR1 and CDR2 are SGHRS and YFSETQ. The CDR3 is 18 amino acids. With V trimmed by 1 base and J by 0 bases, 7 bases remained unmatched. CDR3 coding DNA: TGCGCCAGCAGCTTGAGACAGGGACCAATCTCTGGGGCCAACGTCCTGACTTTC. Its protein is CASSLRQGPISGANVLTF.

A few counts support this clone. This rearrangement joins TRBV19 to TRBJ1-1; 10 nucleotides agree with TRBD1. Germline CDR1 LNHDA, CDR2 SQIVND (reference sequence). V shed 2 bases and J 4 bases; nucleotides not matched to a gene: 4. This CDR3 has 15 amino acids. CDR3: CASSIRTGGITEAFF. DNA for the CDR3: TGTGCCAGTAGTATAAGGACAGGGGGTATCACTGAAGCTTTCTTT.

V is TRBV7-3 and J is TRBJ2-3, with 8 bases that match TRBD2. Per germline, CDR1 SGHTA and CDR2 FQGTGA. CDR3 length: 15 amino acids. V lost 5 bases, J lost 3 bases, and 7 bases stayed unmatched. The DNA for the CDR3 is TGTGCCAGCAGCAAACGGGGGGGTTCTACAGATACGCAGTATTTT. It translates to CASSKRGGSTDTQYF.

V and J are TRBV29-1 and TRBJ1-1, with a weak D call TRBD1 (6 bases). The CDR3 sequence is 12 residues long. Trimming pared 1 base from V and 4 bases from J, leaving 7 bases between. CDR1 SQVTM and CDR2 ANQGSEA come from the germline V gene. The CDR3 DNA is TGCAGCGTTGAAGGAGGGGGCACTGAAGCTTTCTTT. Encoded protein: CSVEGGGTEAFF.

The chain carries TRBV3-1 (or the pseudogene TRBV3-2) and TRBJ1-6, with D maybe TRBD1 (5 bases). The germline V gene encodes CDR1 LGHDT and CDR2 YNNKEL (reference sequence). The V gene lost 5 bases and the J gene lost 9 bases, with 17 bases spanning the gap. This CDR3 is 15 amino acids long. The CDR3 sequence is CASSFGQGAFSPLHF. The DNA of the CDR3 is TGTGCCAGCAGCTTTGGGCAGGGCGCCTTTTCACCCCTCCACTTT.